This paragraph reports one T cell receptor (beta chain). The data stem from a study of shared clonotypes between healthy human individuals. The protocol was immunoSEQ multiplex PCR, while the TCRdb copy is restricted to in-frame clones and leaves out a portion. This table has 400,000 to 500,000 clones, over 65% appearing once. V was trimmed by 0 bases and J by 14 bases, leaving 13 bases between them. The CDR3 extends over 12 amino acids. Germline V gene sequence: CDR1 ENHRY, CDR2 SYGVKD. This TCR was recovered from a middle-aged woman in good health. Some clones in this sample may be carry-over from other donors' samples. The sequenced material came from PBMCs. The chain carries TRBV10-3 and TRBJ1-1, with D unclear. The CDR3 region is CAISESEGRGFF. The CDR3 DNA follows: TGTGCCATCAGTGAGTCTGAGGGCCGCGGGTTCTTT.